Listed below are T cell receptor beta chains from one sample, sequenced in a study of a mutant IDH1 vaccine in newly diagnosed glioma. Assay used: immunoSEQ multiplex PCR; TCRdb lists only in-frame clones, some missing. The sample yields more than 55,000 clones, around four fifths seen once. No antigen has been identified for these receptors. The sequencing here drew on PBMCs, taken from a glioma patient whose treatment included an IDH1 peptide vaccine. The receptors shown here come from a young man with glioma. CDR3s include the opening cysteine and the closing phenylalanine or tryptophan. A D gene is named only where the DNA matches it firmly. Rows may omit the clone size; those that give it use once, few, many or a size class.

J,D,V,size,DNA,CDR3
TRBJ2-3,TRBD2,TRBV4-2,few,TGTGCCAGCAGCCAAGTAGCGGGGGGGCCAGATACGCAGTATTTT,CASSQVAGGPDTQYF
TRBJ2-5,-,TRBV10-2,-,TGCGCCAGCAGTGAGTCGGGGGGGCTCCTCCGAAAGACCCAGTACTTC,CASSESGGLLRKTQYF
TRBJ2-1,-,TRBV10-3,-,TGTGCCATCAGTGAGTCCAATAGTCTCGAGCAGTTCTTC,CAISESNSLEQFF
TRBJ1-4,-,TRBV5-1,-,TGCGCCAGCAGGAGGGTTTCTAATGAAAAACTGTTTTTT,CASRRVSNEKLFF
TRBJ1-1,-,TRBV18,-,TGTGCCAGCTCACCATCATCGCAGGCGACGAACACTGAAGCTTTCTTT,CASSPSSQATNTEAFF
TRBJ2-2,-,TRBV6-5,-,TGTGCCAGCAGTTACGAGGGGAACGCGAACACCGGGGAGCTGTTTTTT,CASSYEGNANTGELFF
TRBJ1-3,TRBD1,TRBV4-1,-,TGCGCCAGCAGCCCCTCGTCGACAGGGGTAGGAAACACCATATATTTT,CASSPSSTGVGNTIYF
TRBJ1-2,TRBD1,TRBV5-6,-,TGTGCCAGCAGCTTACGGATAGGACAGGAGAGCTTACTCTCAAATGGCTACACCTTC,CASSLRIGQESLLSNGYTF
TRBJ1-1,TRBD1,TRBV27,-,TGTGCCAGCAGTTCTTACAGGGGGAACACTGAAGCTTTCTTT,CASSSYRGNTEAFF
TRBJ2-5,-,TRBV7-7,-,TGTGCCAGCAGCTTAGTAACAAATTCCGAACAAGAGACCCAGTACTTC,CASSLVTNSEQETQYF
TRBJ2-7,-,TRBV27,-,TGTGCCAGCAGTGCCAACTCCTACGAGCAGTACTTC,CASSANSYEQYF
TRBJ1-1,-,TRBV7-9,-,TGTGCCAGCAGCTTAGTCTATGAAGCTTTCTTT,CASSLVYEAFF
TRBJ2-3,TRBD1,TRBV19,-,TGTGCCAGTGTTCCGGGACAGGGGGCGTCAGATACGCAGTATTTT,CASVPGQGASDTQYF
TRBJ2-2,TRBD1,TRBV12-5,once,TGTGCTAGTGGGACAGGGACAGGGGATGGGGAGCTGTTTTTT,CASGTGTGDGELFF
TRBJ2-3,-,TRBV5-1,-,TGCGCCAGCAGCTTGATGGGGGCGGGCACAGATACGCAGTATTTT,CASSLMGAGTDTQYF
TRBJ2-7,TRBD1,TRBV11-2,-,TGTGCCAGCAGGAGAGGGAGTGGGACAGGGAGAGGCTCCTACGAGCAGTACTTC,CASRRGSGTGRGSYEQYF
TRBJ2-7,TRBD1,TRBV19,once,TGTGCCAGTAGTCCACTTATAGGGGGCGCAGTCTACGAGCAGTACTTC,CASSPLIGGAVYEQYF
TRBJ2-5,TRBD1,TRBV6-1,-,TGTGCCGGCAGGGGGGACAGGGGGCAAGAGACCCAGTACTTC,CAGRGDRGQETQYF
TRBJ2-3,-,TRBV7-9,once,TGTGCCAGCAGCTTAGCGGGAGCCGGGGATACGCAGTATTTT,CASSLAGAGDTQYF
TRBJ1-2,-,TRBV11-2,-,TGTGCCAGCAGCCGGGGACTTTTCTATGGCTACACCTTC,CASSRGLFYGYTF
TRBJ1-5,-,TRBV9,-,TGTGCCAGCAGCGTAGGGCCAGCTACCGATCAGCCCCAGCATTTT,CASSVGPATDQPQHF
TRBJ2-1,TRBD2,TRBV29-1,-,TGCAGCGTACTAGCGGGGGGAGGCAATGAGCAGTTCTTC,CSVLAGGGNEQFF
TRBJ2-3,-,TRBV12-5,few,TGTGCTAGTGGTTTGGTATTGAGGGGGGGCGTCATCCGGGAGCACGATTCACAGGAGGATACGCAGTATTTT,CASGLVLRGGVIREHDSQEDTQYF
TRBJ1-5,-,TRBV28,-,TGTGCCAGCAGTCTTTCTTCGCTCAACGGCAATCAGCCCCAGCATTTT,CASSLSSLNGNQPQHF
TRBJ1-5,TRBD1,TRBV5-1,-,TGCGCCAGCAGCTCAACGACAGGGGTCGGGCAGCCCCAGCATTTT,CASSSTTGVGQPQHF
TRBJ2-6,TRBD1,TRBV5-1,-,TGCGCCAGCAGCTTGGTAGGACAGGGGCGGTACTTTGGGGCCAACGTCCTGACTTTC,CASSLVGQGRYFGANVLTF
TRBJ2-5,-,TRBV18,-,TGTGCCAGCTCACCACCCTTAGGGGGTCAAGAGACCCAGTACTTC,CASSPPLGGQETQYF
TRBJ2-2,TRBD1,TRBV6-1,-,TGTGCCAGCAGTGGACGCTTAGGGACAGGGGTTAACGGGGAGCTGTTTTTT,CASSGRLGTGVNGELFF
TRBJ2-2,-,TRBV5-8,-,TGTGCCAGCAGCTTCGATGAGCGCGGGGAGCTGTTTTTT,CASSFDERGELFF